The following is a T cell receptor (beta chain) sequence with its context. Clones were sequenced by immunoSEQ multiplex PCR, and TCRdb holds only the in-frame ones, with some missing. This table holds 2.5 million or so clones, 85% to 95% found once. The data originate from a study of shared clonotypes between healthy human individuals. The germline V gene encodes CDR1 SNHLY and CDR2 FYNNEI. V was clipped by 4 bases and J by 2 bases, with 5 bases between them. This CDR3 comprises 12 residues. The V gene is TRBV2, the J gene TRBJ1-2; D unclear. The specimen sequenced was naive CD4+ T cells sorted from blood. The subset: CD45RA+ positively selected. The receptor was isolated from a man younger than 35 in good health. The CDR3 bases are TGTGCCAGCAGTGTTGAGAACTATGGCTACACCTTC. It translates to CASSVENYGYTF.